The 2 T cell receptor beta chains below were found in one sample sequenced in a study of T cells in women clearing cervical HPV infection. Sequencing was performed with immunoSEQ multiplex PCR; in TCRdb, only in-frame clones are kept and a portion is missing. Here the sample table reports 30,000 to 35,000 clones. Sample: blood buffy coat. All receptors come from a woman between 18 and 70 years old with a cervical HPV16 infection that either progressed to CIN3+ or cleared (not recorded which).

A note on this clone: The DNA ends 3 residues before the CDR3 does, and the rest of the CDR3 is filled in from the germline J gene. The V call is TRBV30, the J call TRBJ2-7; D remains unclear. CDR3 length: 13 residues. CDR1 and CDR2 from the germline V gene are GTSNPN and SVGIG (reference sequence). Trimming removed 0 bases from V and 3 bases from J, with 9 bases in between. CDR3 DNA, as far as it was read: TGTGCCTGGAGTGTACAAGTACACTACGAG. Translation gives CAWSVQVHYE. The full CDR3 protein is CAWSVQVHYEQYF.

About this clone itself: The read stops 3 residues short of the end of the CDR3; the missing end is completed from the germline J gene. The chain is built from TRBV6-2 or TRBV6-3 and TRBJ1-4; D perhaps matches TRBD1 (6 bases). The CDR3 has 16 amino acids. Deletions cut 9 bases from V and 6 bases from J, with 23 bases between. From germline, CDR1 is MNHEY and CDR2 SVGEGT. CDR3: CASPFMGTIYYEKLFF. The covered CDR3 bases are TGTGCCAGTCCCTTCATGGGGACAATCTATTATGAAAAA.